This entry describes one T cell receptor beta chain. The record originates from a study of blood T cell repertoires in COVID-19. In the study overall: Spain, Italy and the United States supplied samples that represented acute and convalescent COVID-19.

J lost 1 base, V lost 4 bases, and 7 bases had no gene match. This CDR3 is 16 amino acids long. Germline CDR1 MGHRA, CDR2 YSYEKL. In the authors' methods: Estimated nucleated cell counts came from reference gene primer amplification. Sequencing used immunoSEQ multiplex PCR; TCRdb keeps in-frame clones, though not all of them. V, J and clone size are taken as reported in that table, and D and trimming were inferred from the DNA itself. The table shows 200,000 to 300,000 clones, with approximately 86% occurring only once. The sample comprised peripheral blood. This chain links TRBV4-1 with TRBJ2-3; 8 positions match TRBD2. The origin of this receptor is a woman aged 25 to 39 who had recovered from COVID-19. The CDR3 here is CASSLLFSGGTDTQYF. The CDR3 nucleotides read TGCGCCAGCAGCCTCCTGTTTAGCGGGGGCACAGATACGCAGTATTTT.